The source of this T cell receptor beta chain is a study of OX40 agonist ivuxolimab in advanced cancers. This CDR3 is 16 amino acids long. Germline V gives CDR1 SGHRS, CDR2 YFSETQ. The ends were cut back, 5 bases at V and 0 bases at J, with 12 bases in the middle. The table came from immunoSEQ multiplex PCR; TCRdb's copy has only in-frame clones and leaves some out. The table lists 67,000 or so clones, approximately 89% of them singletons. This clonotype originated in an adult with an advanced solid tumor such as melanoma, head and neck, liver or kidney cancer. The sample was CD4+ or CD8+ T cells sorted from blood, taken in a trial of the OX40 agonist ivuxolimab. The rearrangement uses TRBV5-1 and TRBJ1-6; TRBD1 is a possible D gene (6 bases). CDR3 coding DNA: TGCGCCAGCAGACGGGACACAAGCTCCTATAATTCACCCCTCCACTTT. It translates to CASRRDTSSYNSPLHF.